This T cell receptor (beta chain) derives from a study of beta chain features in type 1 diabetes. Study summary: What patients shared with healthy donors was a similar profile of age, gender and cell yields. Study conclusions and caveats: Shortening of TCRB CDR3s, moderate but significant, appeared in all four CD4+ subsets of Type 1 diabetes patients. The naive, central memory and Treg TCRB repertoires showed an apparent similarity that was greater among patients than among healthy donors.

Worth noting for this clone: The antigen is not known.

This CDR3 spans 11 amino acids. Germline values: CDR1 MGHDK, CDR2 SYGVNS. The germline V and J ends were trimmed by 5 bases and 4 bases, with 6 bases remaining between them. Expressed TCRB transcripts were sequenced, since all the RNA that had been isolated was reverse transcribed. The method was immunoSEQ multiplex PCR; TCRdb's version includes in-frame clones alone and lacks a portion of them. In the table there are 400,000 or so clones, around 13% of which are singletons. The sequence was obtained from a young woman with type 1 diabetes. The chain has TRBV25-1 and TRBJ2-7; D is perhaps TRBD1 (6 bases). Sequenced: naive CD4+ T cells from blood. CDR3 DNA sequence: TGTGCCAGCAGTACAGGGTACGAGCAGTACTTC. Translation: CASSTGYEQYF.